This T cell receptor (beta chain) was documented in a study of cytomegalovirus exposure and HLA in healthy donors. The CDR3 has 15 amino acids. Germline CDR1 is KGHSH and CDR2 is LQKENI. V dropped 4 bases and J dropped 0 bases, with 10 bases sitting between them. The study ran its PCR with 60 Vbeta and 13 Jbeta primers. Assay: immunoSEQ multiplex PCR; the TCRdb copy retains only in-frame clones and omits some. The repertoire includes about 160,000 clones, 80% to 85% of them detected once, and approximately 1.8% sits in the top ten. The source of this sequence is a human donor in good health. The specimen was PBMCs. V usage is TRBV18 and J usage is TRBJ2-1; D is undetermined. This CDR3 reads CASSLQPSSYNEQFF. CDR3 DNA sequence: TGTGCCAGCTCACTCCAACCGAGCTCCTACAATGAGCAGTTCTTC.